Given below is one T cell receptor beta chain in context. Of the isolated RNA, all was reverse transcribed, and so the sequenced material was expressed TCRB transcripts. Sequenced by immunoSEQ multiplex PCR; TCRdb stores in-frame clones only, minus some. The sample consists of 300,000 to 350,000 clones, approximately 14% of them appearing once. The data are from a study of beta chain features in type 1 diabetes. The CDR3 spans 13 residues. Germline CDR1 and CDR2: MNHEY and SVGAGI. Trimming shortened V by 11 bases and J by 4 bases, and 17 bases separated the two germline ends. The chain joins TRBV6-5 to TRBJ1-2; D gene unclear. The sequenced sample consisted of central memory CD4+ T cells from blood. The sequence was obtained from a man younger than 45 in good health. The CDR3 spells CAVRSTDSYGYTF. The CDR3 DNA reads TGTGCCGTACGGTCAACCGATAGCTATGGCTACACCTTC.